This TCR beta chain came from a study (dated by TCRdb to 2016 to 2018). Concerning this clonotype itself: Its antigen is currently not known. The record has no base qualities; no much larger clone is one base away.

Reading the germline V gene gives CDR1 SGHRS and CDR2 YFSETQ. The germline V end is reduced by 6 bases and the J end by 5 bases; junction bases left unmatched: 7. Inclusive of the bounding cysteine and phenylalanine, the CDR3 is 13 residues long. Only the CDR3 portion is preserved as DNA: 39 bases, with reading frame beginning at the first base. Preparation of the library involved RT-PCR. Instrument used: Illumina MiSeq. TCRdb reanalyzed the raw reads on its own, using fastp at Q25 for trimming and MiXCR for clone calling, and kept in-frame beta chains. One record per CDR3 amino acid sequence lists the most common genes and DNA. In all, the sample holds about 680,000 distinct CDR3 sequences, and 12% to 15% of those were seen once. 3.6% of the sample is taken by the ten largest.

The receptor comes from a female donor in good health, serving as a healthy control. The chain uses TRBV5-1 and TRBJ1-1, and 7 junction bases match TRBD1. The specimen sequenced was memory CD4+ T cells from blood. The nucleotide sequence is TGCGCCAGCAAAACAGGGGCCAGAACTGAAGCTTTCTTT. It encodes CASKTGARTEAFF.